This record covers a single T cell receptor (beta chain). Produced via immunoSEQ multiplex PCR; TCRdb's table is partial and in-frame only. The sample includes 110,000 to 150,000 clones, roughly 89% of them seen just once. The CDR3 is 12 amino acids. Germline CDR1 SGHTA, CDR2 FQGTGA. Trimming pared 2 bases from V and 10 bases from J, leaving 9 bases between. The record originates from a study of cytomegalovirus exposure and HLA in healthy donors. The specimen sequenced was PBMCs. The chain couples TRBV7-3 to TRBJ2-1; no firm D call. The receptor comes from a woman between 18 and 30 years old in good health and CMV-seropositive. The CDR3 reads CASSLGQAEQFF. CDR3 bases: TGTGCCAGCAGCTTAGGTCAGGCCGAGCAGTTCTTC.